This T cell receptor (beta chain) was documented in a study of T-cell reconstitution after alpha-beta-depleted transplantation in children. Unique molecular identifiers were used in preparing the TCRbeta library. TCRdb recomputed calls from the PCR reads with MiXCR, one row per CDR3 protein. Of roughly 610,000 distinct CDR3 sequences listed, over 9.5% were seen once; the top ten hold about 4%. V gave up 6 bases and J gave up 6 bases, with 21 bases separating them. CDR1 and CDR2 (germline): DFQATT, SNEGSKA (reference sequence). CDR3 length equals 15 residues. This chain joins TRBV20-1 and TRBJ1-5; TRBD1 might be the D (6 bases). The sequence was collected from a human donor who donated a stem cell graft to a child with acute myeloid leukemia. Sequenced material: PBMCs from the stem cell graft donor, taken from the stem cell graft. The DNA of the CDR3 is TGCAGTGCAATAACCGGACAGTTCCAGAGTCAGCCCCAGCATTTT. Encoded protein: CSAITGQFQSQPQHF.